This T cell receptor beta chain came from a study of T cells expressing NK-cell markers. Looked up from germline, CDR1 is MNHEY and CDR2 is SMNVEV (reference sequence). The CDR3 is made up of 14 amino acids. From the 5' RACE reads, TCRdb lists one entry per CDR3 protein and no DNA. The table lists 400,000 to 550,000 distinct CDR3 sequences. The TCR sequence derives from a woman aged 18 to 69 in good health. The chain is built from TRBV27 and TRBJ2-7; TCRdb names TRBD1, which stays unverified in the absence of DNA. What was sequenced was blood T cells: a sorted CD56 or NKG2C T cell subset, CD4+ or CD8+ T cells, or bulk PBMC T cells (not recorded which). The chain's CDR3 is CASRSGTSSYEQYF.